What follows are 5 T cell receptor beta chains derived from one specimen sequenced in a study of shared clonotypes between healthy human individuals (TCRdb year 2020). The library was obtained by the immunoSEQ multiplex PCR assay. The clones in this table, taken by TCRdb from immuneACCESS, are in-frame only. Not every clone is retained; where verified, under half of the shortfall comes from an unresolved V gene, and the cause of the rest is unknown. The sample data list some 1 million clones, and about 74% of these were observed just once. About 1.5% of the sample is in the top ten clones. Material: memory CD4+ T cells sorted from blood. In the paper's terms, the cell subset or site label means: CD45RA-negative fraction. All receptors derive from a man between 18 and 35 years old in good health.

CDR3 loop: CASSQDSNPSYNSPLHF. The CDR3 DNA follows: TGCGCCAGCAGCCAAGATTCCAATCCCTCCTATAATTCACCCCTCCACTTT. This sequence joins TRBV4-1 and TRBJ1-6; D gene uncertain. Germline V CDR1 and CDR2: MGHRA, YSYEKL. The CDR3 is 17 amino acids. V lost 0 bases and J 0 bases, leaving 9 bases between the germline ends.

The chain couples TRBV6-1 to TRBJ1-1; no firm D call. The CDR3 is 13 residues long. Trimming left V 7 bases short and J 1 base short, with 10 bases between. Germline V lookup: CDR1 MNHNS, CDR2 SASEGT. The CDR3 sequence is CASIWRENTEAFF. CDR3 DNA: TGTGCCAGCATCTGGAGGGAGAACACTGAAGCTTTCTTT.

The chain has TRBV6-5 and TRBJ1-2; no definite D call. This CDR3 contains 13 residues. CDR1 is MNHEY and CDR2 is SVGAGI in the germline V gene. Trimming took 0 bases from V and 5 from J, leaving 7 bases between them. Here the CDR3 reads CASSYSNGYGYTF. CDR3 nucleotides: TGTGCCAGCAGTTACTCGAACGGTTATGGCTACACCTTC.

This CDR3 reads CASSVGVFGEKLFF. The CDR3, as DNA: TGTGCCAGCAGTGTCGGGGTATTTGGTGAAAAACTGTTTTTT. V usage is TRBV2 and J usage is TRBJ1-4; D gene uncertain. CDR3 length: 14 residues. V was cut by 4 bases and J by 7 bases, with 13 bases left in between. Germline V gene sequence: CDR1 SNHLY, CDR2 FYNNEI.

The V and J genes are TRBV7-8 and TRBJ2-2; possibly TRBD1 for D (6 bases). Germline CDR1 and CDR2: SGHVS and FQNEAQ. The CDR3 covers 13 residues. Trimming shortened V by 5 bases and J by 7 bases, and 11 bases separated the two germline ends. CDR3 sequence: CASSQGLVGELFF. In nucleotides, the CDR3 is TGTGCCAGCAGCCAGGGGCTCGTCGGGGAGCTGTTTTTT.